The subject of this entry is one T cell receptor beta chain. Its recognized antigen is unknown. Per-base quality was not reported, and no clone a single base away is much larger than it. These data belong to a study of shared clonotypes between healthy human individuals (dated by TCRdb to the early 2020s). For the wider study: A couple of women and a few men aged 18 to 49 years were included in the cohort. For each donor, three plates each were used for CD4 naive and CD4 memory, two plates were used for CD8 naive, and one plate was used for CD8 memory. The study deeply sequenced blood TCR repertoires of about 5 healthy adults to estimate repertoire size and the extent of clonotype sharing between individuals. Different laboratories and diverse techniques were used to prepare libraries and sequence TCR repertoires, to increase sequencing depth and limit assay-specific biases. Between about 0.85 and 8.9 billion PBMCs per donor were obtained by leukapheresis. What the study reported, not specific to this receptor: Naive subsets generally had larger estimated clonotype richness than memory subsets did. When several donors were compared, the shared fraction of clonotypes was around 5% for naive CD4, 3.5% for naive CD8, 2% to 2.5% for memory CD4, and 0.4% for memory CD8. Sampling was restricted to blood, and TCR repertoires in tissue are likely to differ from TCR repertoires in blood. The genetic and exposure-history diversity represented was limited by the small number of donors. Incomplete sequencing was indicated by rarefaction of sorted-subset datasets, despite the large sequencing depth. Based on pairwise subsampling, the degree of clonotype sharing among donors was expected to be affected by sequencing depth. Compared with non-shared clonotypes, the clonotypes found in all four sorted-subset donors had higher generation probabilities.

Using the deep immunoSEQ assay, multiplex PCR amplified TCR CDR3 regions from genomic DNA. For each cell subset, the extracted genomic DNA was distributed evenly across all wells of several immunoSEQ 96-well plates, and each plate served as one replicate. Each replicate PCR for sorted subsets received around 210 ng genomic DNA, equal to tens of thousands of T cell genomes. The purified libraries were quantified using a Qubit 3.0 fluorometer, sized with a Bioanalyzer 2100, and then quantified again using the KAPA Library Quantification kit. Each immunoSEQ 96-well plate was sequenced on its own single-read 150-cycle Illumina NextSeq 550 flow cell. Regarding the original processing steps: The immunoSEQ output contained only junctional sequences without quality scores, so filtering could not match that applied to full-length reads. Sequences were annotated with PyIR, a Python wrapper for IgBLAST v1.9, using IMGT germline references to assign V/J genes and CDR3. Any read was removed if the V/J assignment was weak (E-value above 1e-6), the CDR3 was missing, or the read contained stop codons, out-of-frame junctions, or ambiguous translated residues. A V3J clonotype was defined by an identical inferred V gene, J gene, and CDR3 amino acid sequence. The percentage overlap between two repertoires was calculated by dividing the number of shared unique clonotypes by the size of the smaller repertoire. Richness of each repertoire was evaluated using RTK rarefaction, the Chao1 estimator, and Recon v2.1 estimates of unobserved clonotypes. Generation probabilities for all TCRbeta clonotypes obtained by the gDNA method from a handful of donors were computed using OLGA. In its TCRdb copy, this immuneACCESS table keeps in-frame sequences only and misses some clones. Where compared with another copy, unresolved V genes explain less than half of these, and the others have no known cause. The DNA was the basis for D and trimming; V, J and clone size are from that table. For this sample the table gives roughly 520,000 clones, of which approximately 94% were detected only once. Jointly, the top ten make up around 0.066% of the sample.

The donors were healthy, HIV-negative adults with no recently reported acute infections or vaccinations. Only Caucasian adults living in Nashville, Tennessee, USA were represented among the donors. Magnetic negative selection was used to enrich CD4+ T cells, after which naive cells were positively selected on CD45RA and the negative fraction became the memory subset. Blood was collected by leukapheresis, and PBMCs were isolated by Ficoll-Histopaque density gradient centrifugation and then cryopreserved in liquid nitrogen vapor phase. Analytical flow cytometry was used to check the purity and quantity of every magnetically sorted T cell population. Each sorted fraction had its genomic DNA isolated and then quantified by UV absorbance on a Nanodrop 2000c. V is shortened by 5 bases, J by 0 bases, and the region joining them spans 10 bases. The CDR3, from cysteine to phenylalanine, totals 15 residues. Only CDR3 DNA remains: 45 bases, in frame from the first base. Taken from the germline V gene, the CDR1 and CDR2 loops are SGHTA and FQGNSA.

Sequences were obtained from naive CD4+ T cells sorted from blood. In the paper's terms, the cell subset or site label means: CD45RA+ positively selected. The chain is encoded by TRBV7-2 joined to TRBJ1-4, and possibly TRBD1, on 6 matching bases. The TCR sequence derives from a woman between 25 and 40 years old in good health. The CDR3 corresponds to CASSPDSATNEKLFF. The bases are TGTGCCAGCAGCCCGGACAGCGCAACTAATGAAAAACTGTTTTTT.